Here is one TCR beta chain with its context. Its antigen is currently unknown. This entry comes from a study of cytomegalovirus exposure and HLA in healthy donors. Study overall: Of approximately 400 genotyped donors, roughly 86% clustered with self-reported Caucasian donors. Findings of the study overall: It was likely that a cluster of highly shared sequence variants was a sequencing artifact.

Vbeta (60) and Jbeta (13) primers were used in the PCR. Generated by immunoSEQ multiplex PCR, the TCRdb table keeps only in-frame clones and is missing some. The table has some 150,000 clones, 60% to 80% seen once. Healthy bone marrow donors formed the donor group. Material: PBMCs. The clonotype originates from a man aged 55 to 69 in good health and CMV-seronegative.

For the CDR3, the DNA is TGTGCCAGCAGTGAATTTCCGGGGATGTCAACTAATGAAAAACTGTTTTTT. It yields the protein CASSEFPGMSTNEKLFF. The chain carries TRBV2 and TRBJ1-4; unclear D gene. The CDR3 runs 17 residues. Germline V CDR1 and CDR2: SNHLY, FYNNEI. V was shortened by 2 bases and J by 0 bases, with 13 bases between the two germline ends.